This T cell receptor beta chain is drawn from a study of T cell changes during pregnancy in multiple sclerosis. Germline V lookup: CDR1 SEHNR, CDR2 FQNEAQ (reference sequence). V shed 3 bases, J shed 4 bases, and the junction held 1 base outside the gene matches. CDR3 length equals 13 residues. Produced via immunoSEQ multiplex PCR; TCRdb's table is partial and in-frame only. This table has about 46,000 clones, almost 95% appearing once. The TCR was taken from a female donor with multiple sclerosis, enrolled in a pregnancy study. The specimen comprised peripheral blood, sampled in the third trimester of pregnancy. The gene calls are TRBV7-9 and TRBJ1-1; 8 nucleotides agree with TRBD1. CDR3 protein: CASSLDRATEAFF. CDR3 in DNA: TGTGCCAGCAGCTTGGACAGGGCCACTGAAGCTTTCTTT. The full variable domain, in which reference TRBV7-9 and TRBJ1-1 provide the parts outside the CDR3, is DTGVSQNPRHKITKRGQNVTFRCDPISEHNRLYWYRQTLGQGPEFLTYFQNEAQLEKSRLLSDRFSAERPKGSFSTLEIQRTEQGDSAMYLCASSLDRATEAFFGQGTRLTVV.